This T cell receptor (beta chain) was captured in a study of cytomegalovirus exposure and HLA in healthy donors. Study details: According to later analysis, the same platform produced the approximately 120 validation and 666 first-cohort repertoires. Study results and caveats: Cytomegalovirus association was listed for 150 or so TCR beta chains. It was reportedly the case that the classifier diagnosed cytomegalovirus status with high specificity and sensitivity. In vitro data verified three CMV-associated chains as specific for CMV antigens.

Of note for this clone: Antigen: not known.

Sequencing was performed with immunoSEQ multiplex PCR; in TCRdb, only in-frame clones are kept and a portion is missing. The sample has some 170,000 clones, roughly 95% seen once. The J segment lost 4 bases and the V segment lost 1 base, leaving 5 bases of the junction unmatched. Germline V gene lookup returns CDR1 MGHRA and CDR2 YSYEKL. The CDR3 sequence is 15 residues long. Sequencing was carried out using PBMCs. The V gene is TRBV4-1, the J gene TRBJ2-3, with 7 bases that match TRBD2. The sequence was collected from a woman under 30 in good health and CMV-seronegative. This CDR3 is CASSQVRLAPDTQYF. The CDR3 DNA sequence: TGCGCCAGCAGCCAAGTCCGACTAGCCCCAGATACGCAGTATTTT.